This T cell receptor beta chain derives from a study of T cell responses to AZD1222 COVID-19 vaccine. Whole-study findings and limits: Clonal diversity was possibly underestimated; the donors were predominantly white British and more often female.

Data came from immunoSEQ multiplex PCR; TCRdb stores just in-frame clones and leaves some out. The data contain some 130,000 clones, approximately 83% of them seen just once; the ten biggest clones take up around 8.6%. Notes on this clone: As yet, its antigen is unknown.

V dropped 0 bases and J dropped 0 bases, with 12 bases sitting between them. This CDR3 is built from 17 residues. Germline CDR1 reads LGHNA; CDR2 reads YNFKEQ. This specimen was peripheral blood, taken on day 0 of AZD1222 vaccination. This sequence was found in an adult in good health. The chain employs TRBV4-2 and TRBJ2-1; D may match TRBD1 or TRBD2 (6 bases each). The CDR3: CASSQDMKGGSYNEQFF. The CDR3 coding sequence is TGTGCCAGCAGCCAAGATATGAAGGGGGGCTCCTACAATGAGCAGTTCTTC.